This TCR beta chain originates from a study of blood T cell repertoires in COVID-19. Study summary: Acute and convalescent COVID-19 specimens originated in the United States, Italy and Spain. PBMCs, B-cell-depleted T cells, or T cells were the source of the cDNA or gDNA that made up the material.

Per the germline V gene, CDR1 is SEHNR and CDR2 is FQNEAQ (reference sequence). The CDR3 has 17 amino acids. V was pared by 4 bases and J by 5 bases, with 16 bases of the junction left unmatched. As handled by the study authors: The assay estimated nucleated cells by amplifying reference gene primers. The assay was immunoSEQ multiplex PCR, and TCRdb's table has in-frame clones only and misses some. Clone size and the V and J calls come from that table; the DNA yielded D and trimming. The sample includes roughly 88,000 clones, roughly 80% of them seen just once. The genes are TRBV7-9 and TRBJ2-5, with 7 bases lining up with TRBD2. The specimen sequenced was peripheral blood. The receptor was isolated from a woman older than 75 with acute or convalescent COVID-19. The DNA for the CDR3 is TGTGCCAGCAGCTCGGGGACTGCCGCACGGGGAGGGGAGACCCAGTACTTC. This translates into CASSSGTAARGGETQYF.